The rows below give T cell receptor beta chains drawn from one sample of a study of T cells in Graves' hyperthyroidism and ophthalmopathy. Using its own MiXCR run on the multiplex PCR reads, TCRdb lists one record per CDR3 protein. The sample lists approximately 270,000 distinct CDR3 sequences, more than 12% occurring once. The material sequenced was blood. These TCRs come from a woman aged 35 to 49 with Graves' hyperthyroidism that later progressed to Graves' ophthalmopathy. CDR3s leave out the opening cysteine and the closing phenylalanine or tryptophan.

CDR3 protein	V gene	J gene
ASSQGQVGNTEAF	TRBV18	TRBJ1-1
AISESNSGGGTSGTEAF	TRBV10-3	TRBJ1-1
ASSLRDRGFSEAF	TRBV11-1	TRBJ1-1
ASSELVSATDTQY	TRBV6-1	TRBJ2-3
ASSLLAGGSTDTQY	TRBV13	TRBJ2-3
SARGRRAGGYT	TRBV20-1	TRBJ1-2
ASSKSTGEGNEQF	TRBV7-9	TRBJ2-1
ASSYGRGQGPQKHRDEQF	TRBV7-9	TRBJ2-1
AWSQGSSNQPQH	TRBV30	TRBJ1-5
ASSPGFVLDTEAF	TRBV18	TRBJ1-1
SAIPDGDYT	TRBV20-1	TRBJ1-2
ASSAPRLTHGTDTQY	TRBV11-2	TRBJ2-3
ASSGQGISSGANVLT	TRBV2	TRBJ2-6
ASSPLMDRGRVETQY	TRBV28	TRBJ2-5
ASSRVGGTGELF	TRBV4-1	TRBJ2-2
ASSLGEAGGGGTQY	TRBV11-3	TRBJ2-3
ASSPKEGRTYEQY	TRBV18	TRBJ2-7
ASSFRDSGSFEQF	TRBV12-3/TRBV12-4	TRBJ2-1
ASSSGQGSYITGELF	TRBV5-4	TRBJ2-2
ASRATESSGELF	TRBV12-3/TRBV12-4	TRBJ2-2
ASSARMAISSMNMGHNEQF	TRBV2	TRBJ2-1
SVGRGSTAGELF	TRBV29-1	TRBJ2-2
SALPGHTSTDTQY	TRBV29-1	TRBJ2-3
ASSLETQY	TRBV2	TRBJ2-5
ASTIPWGGELF	TRBV19	TRBJ2-2
ASSSTSGRGYKETQY	TRBV11-2	TRBJ2-5
ATSRISGTKGEQF	TRBV15	TRBJ2-1